The rows below give T cell receptor beta chains drawn from one sample of a study of persistence of HIV-infected CD4 T cells. For these receptors, no antigen is known. The data were produced by immunoSEQ multiplex PCR, yet TCRdb's version contains in-frame clones alone and is incomplete. Among about 60,000 clones, about four fifths were seen once, and the ten largest hold roughly 1.8%. The material was CD4+ T cells sorted from PBMCs after approximately 19-hour stimulation, obtained from a patient who received antiretroviral therapy. The receptor source for this set is an adult man with HIV who was CMV-seropositive. Each CDR3 is given with its conserved first and last residue. The D gene is left open where the match is weak.

j_call,v_call,d_call,cdr3_aa
TRBJ1-5,TRBV7-6,.,CASSPREGNQPQHF
TRBJ2-6,TRBV9,.,CASSPRDRSYILANVLTF
TRBJ1-4,TRBV18,.,CASSRNSATNEKLFF
TRBJ1-2,TRBV28,.,CASSSGVGGYTF
TRBJ2-2,TRBV28,.,CASSPTGRGTGELFF
TRBJ1-1,TRBV28,.,CASSSIHTNTEAFF
TRBJ1-5,TRBV4-1,.,CASSQDVPRGPGGQPQHF
TRBJ1-6,TRBV18,.,CASSQLQDSPLHF
TRBJ1-4,TRBV5-1,.,CASRSEGAGNEKLFF
TRBJ1-2,TRBV28,.,CASSLFTGIANYGYTF
TRBJ2-1,TRBV7-9,.,CASSLGRGGGDEQFF
TRBJ2-2,TRBV12-5,.,CASGSYRLGGRGELFF
TRBJ1-1,TRBV12-3/TRBV12-4,TRBD1,CASSWTGGTEAFF
TRBJ2-1,TRBV27,TRBD2,CASSLPAGARYNEQFF
TRBJ2-3,TRBV28,.,CASRADLTDTQYF
TRBJ1-6,TRBV6-1,.,CASSERAGSFYNSPLHF
TRBJ2-3,TRBV5-1,TRBD2,CASSPGLAGGTDTQYF
TRBJ2-7,TRBV15,.,CATSALGYEQYF
TRBJ2-2,TRBV18,TRBD1,CASSPTGGDTGELFF
TRBJ2-1,TRBV7-2,TRBD1,CASTDRGTYNEQFF
TRBJ1-6,TRBV4-1,.,CASSQGGGNSPLHF
TRBJ2-3,TRBV28,.,CASSFQRTHSTDTQYF
TRBJ1-2,TRBV7-8,.,CASSLGAGVNYGYTF
TRBJ2-3,TRBV6-1,.,CASSEAGVETDTQYF
TRBJ2-7,TRBV5-5,.,CASSLLPPGRASYEQYF
TRBJ2-2,TRBV12-3/TRBV12-4,.,CASSLFKGELFF
TRBJ1-2,TRBV24-1,.,CATSNTVEYGYTF
TRBJ2-2,TRBV11-1,.,CASSFLSNTGELFF
TRBJ1-3,TRBV28,.,CASRGGGSWGNTIYF
TRBJ2-3,TRBV2,TRBD2,CASSVQGLAGADTQYF
TRBJ1-5,TRBV5-8,TRBD1,CASRATGQGNQPQHF